This TCR beta chain is from a study of blood T cell repertoires in COVID-19. Study details: Specimens from acute and convalescent COVID-19 originated in the United States, Italy and Spain.

Trimming left V 4 bases short and J 2 bases short, with 23 bases between. The CDR3 sequence is 18 residues long. CDR1 and CDR2 (germline): LGHDT, YNNKEL (reference sequence). Produced via immunoSEQ multiplex PCR; TCRdb's table is partial and in-frame only. Here the sample spans approximately 500,000 clones, about 89% being singletons. This chain uses TRBV3-1 (or the pseudogene TRBV3-2) with TRBJ1-2; maybe TRBD1 (5 bases). The source of this sequence is a woman in her forties or fifties with COVID-19, enrolled during active disease. The sample taken for sequencing was peripheral blood. The CDR3 DNA is TGTGCCAGCAGCCCGATGAAAGGGGCAGCTGAGGCGAACTATGGCTACACCTTC. Protein sequence: CASSPMKGAAEANYGYTF.